This T cell receptor beta chain appears in the sequencing data of a study of control samples from healthy donors and cancer patients. The table came from immunoSEQ multiplex PCR; TCRdb's copy has only in-frame clones and leaves some out. In the table there are around 130,000 clones, roughly 90% of which are singletons. This CDR3 is built from 15 residues. V gave up 5 bases and J gave up 5 bases; unmatched junction bases: 8. Germline V gene sequence: CDR1 MNHNY, CDR2 SVGAGI (reference sequence). J is TRBJ2-7 and V is TRBV6-6, with TRBD1 identical over 11 bases. Sequenced material: blood. The receptor was derived from a man aged 45-60 years in good health. CDR3 protein: CASSPPGDRGNEQYF. For the CDR3, the DNA is TGTGCCAGCAGTCCGCCTGGGGACAGGGGGAACGAGCAGTACTTC.